This T cell receptor beta chain was documented in a study of technical replicates of blood from several donors (dated by TCRdb to 2016 to 2017). V lost 7 bases and J lost 1 base, and the count of bases not matched to a germline gene is 10. CDR1 and CDR2 are read off the germline V gene as MNHNS and SASEGT. The CDR3, from cysteine to phenylalanine, totals 16 residues. Only the CDR3 region is kept as DNA, spanning 48 bases read in frame from base 1. This clone was detected many times. The antigen it binds to is not known. No much larger clonotype is one base removed from it; base qualities were not supplied. Libraries were constructed by the immunoSEQ multiplex PCR assay. TCRdb re-hosts the immuneACCESS table, in-frame sequences only. Its copies lack some clones; in the studies checked, an unresolved V gene accounts for under half of them, and the cause for the rest is not known. The sample includes about 62,000 clones, with 85% to 90% observed a single time. The ten largest make up roughly 5% of the sample.

The sequence links TRBV6-1 to TRBJ1-5, with 7 bases aligning to TRBD1. Sequenced sample: PBMCs. This receptor was taken from a human donor in good health. Some clones in this sample may be carry-over from other donors' samples. The CDR3 reads as follows: CASNDLRQGSNQPQHF. In nucleotides, the sequence is TGTGCCAGCAATGACTTAAGACAGGGAAGCAATCAGCCCCAGCATTTT.